These 27 T cell receptor beta chains were all obtained from the same sample, sequenced in a study of cytomegalovirus exposure and HLA in healthy donors (dated by TCRdb to 2016 to 2017). Library generation was performed with the immunoSEQ multiplex PCR assay. The multiplex PCR relied on a mix of 60 forward primers for TCR Vbeta segments and 13 reverse primers for TCR Jbeta segments. TCRdb carries this immuneACCESS record with in-frame sequences only. Its versions omit some clonotypes, under half of them owing to an unresolved V gene in the studies checked, with the rest unexplained. The sample table records over 150,000 clones; 65% to 80% of these occur just once. About 2.4% of the sample is taken by the ten largest. The specimen was PBMCs. Receptor source: a woman aged 40 to 50 in good health and CMV-seropositive.

The chain joins TRBV7-9 to TRBJ2-5; 7 bases agree with TRBD1. Near its end, the DNA agrees better with TRBJ2-7, so the J call may be wrong. The germline V gene has CDR1 SEHNR and CDR2 FQNEAQ (reference sequence). There are 14 residues in the CDR3. Here the CDR3 DNA reads TGTGCCAGCAGCCCATCCGGGACAGCCTACGAGCAGTACTTC. The encoded protein is CASSPSGTAYEQYF.

This clone was counted a single time. The chain recombines TRBV12-5 with TRBJ2-1, with 7 bases matching TRBD1. The CDR3 consists of 14 residues. Losses at the gene ends were 7 bases for V and 7 bases for J; bases not matched to a gene: 10. Germline loops: CDR1 LGHNT, CDR2 FRNRAP. The CDR3 DNA sequence: TGTGCTAGTGACCTTTTGATACAGGGGAATGAGCAGTTCTTC. Translated, it gives CASDLLIQGNEQFF.

The V call is TRBV28, the J call TRBJ1-6; D remains unclear. Germline CDR1 is MDHEN and CDR2 is SYDVKM. V gave up 4 bases and J gave up 5 bases, with 3 bases separating them. The CDR3 spans 12 residues. Here the CDR3 DNA reads TGTGCCAGCAGTTCCAATAATTCACCCCTCCACTTT. It yields the protein CASSSNNSPLHF.

The chain carries TRBV7-2 and TRBJ2-3; D call uncertain. The CDR3 has 14 residues. V lost 6 bases and J 1 base, leaving 11 bases between the germline ends. Per germline, CDR1 SGHTA and CDR2 FQGNSA. Here the CDR3 reads CASRPIPGTDTQYF. CDR3 coding DNA: TGTGCCAGCAGGCCGATCCCAGGCACAGATACGCAGTATTTT.

In its sample, this clone was seen once. The CDR3 coding sequence is TGCGCCAGCAGTGAGGGTGCAGGGTATGGCTACACCTTC. It codes for CASSEGAGYGYTF. The V gene is TRBV10-1, the J gene TRBJ1-2; maybe TRBD1 (5 bases). V shed 2 bases and J shed 5 bases, with 9 bases lying between them. This CDR3 has 13 amino acids. Germline V gene sequence: CDR1 WNHNN, CDR2 SYGVQD (reference sequence).

The chain combines TRBV28 with TRBJ1-1; 7 bases match TRBD1. The germline CDR1 and CDR2 sequences are MDHEN and SYDVKM. This CDR3 has 15 amino acids. Losses at the gene ends were 5 bases for V and 2 bases for J; bases not matched to a gene: 8. The CDR3 DNA reads as TGTGCCAGCAGTGCACCGGGACAGTTAAACACTGAAGCTTTCTTT. Translation: CASSAPGQLNTEAFF.

The chain recombines TRBV7-2 with TRBJ2-3; TRBD2 agrees at 9 bases. The junction had 4 bases not matched to a gene; V was cut back by 1 base and J by 2 bases. The CDR3 contains 16 residues. Germline lookup yields CDR1 SGHTA and CDR2 FQGNSA. The CDR3 spells CASSLEGGRATDTQYF. CDR3 DNA sequence: TGTGCCAGCAGCTTAGAAGGCGGGAGGGCCACAGATACGCAGTATTTT.

The chain combines TRBV7-9 with TRBJ2-5; 8 bases fit TRBD2. The CDR3 contains 15 residues. The germline V gene encodes CDR1 SEHNR and CDR2 FQNEAQ (reference sequence). J lost 4 bases, V lost 5 bases, and 9 bases had no gene match. CDR3 residues: CASSQSPGLVETQYF. DNA of the CDR3: TGTGCCAGCAGCCAGTCACCGGGACTAGTAGAGACCCAGTACTTC.

The CDR3 is CASSPNPTSGGTDTQYF. The DNA for the CDR3 is TGTGCCAGCAGCCCAAACCCGACTAGCGGGGGCACAGATACGCAGTATTTT. The V call is TRBV9, the J call TRBJ2-3, with 11 positions matching TRBD2. The J segment lost 1 base and the V segment lost 4 bases, leaving 8 bases of the junction unmatched. CDR1 and CDR2 (germline): SGDLS, YYNGEE. CDR3 length: 17 residues.

This clone was picked up a small number of times. V and J are TRBV13 and TRBJ2-3; 8 bases map to TRBD1. Germline values: CDR1 PRHDT, CDR2 FYEKMQ (reference sequence). The trim removed 5 bases at V and 2 bases at J, leaving 6 bases unmatched. The CDR3 contains 15 residues. CDR3 residues: CASSPRTGHTDTQYF. The CDR3 DNA follows: TGTGCCAGCAGCCCCCGGACAGGGCACACAGATACGCAGTATTTT.

V and J are TRBV30 and TRBJ2-5; D is possibly TRBD1 (6 bases). Judging by the DNA end, TRBJ2-7 fits better; the J call may be wrong. This CDR3 comprises 15 residues. Germline loops: CDR1 GTSNPN, CDR2 SVGIG (reference sequence). DNA for the CDR3: TGTGCCTGGAGGGGACCCGGGACATCTACCTACGAGCAGTACTTC. Amino acids: CAWRGPGTSTYEQYF.

The genes are TRBV7-2 and TRBJ1-6; 10 bases map to TRBD1. There are 16 residues in the CDR3. With V trimmed by 6 bases and J by 7 bases, 9 bases remained unmatched. Looked up from germline, CDR1 is SGHTA and CDR2 is FQGNSA. The CDR3 loop reads CASRPFGQGENSPLHF. CDR3 DNA: TGTGCCAGCAGACCCTTCGGACAGGGGGAAAATTCACCCCTCCACTTT.

This clone was found once. V and J are TRBV5-1 and TRBJ2-7; 9 bases map to TRBD1. With 7 bases clipped from V and 1 base from J, the junction kept 6 bases outside the gene matches. The V gene's germline CDR1 is SGHRS and CDR2 YFSETQ. This CDR3 is 14 amino acids long. CDR3 protein: CASGQGFVSYEQYF. The CDR3 DNA is TGCGCCAGCGGACAGGGGTTTGTGTCCTACGAGCAGTACTTC.

J is TRBJ1-5 and V is TRBV25-1, with D maybe TRBD1 (5 bases). V was clipped by 3 bases and J by 0 bases, with 12 bases between them. This CDR3 has 16 residues. Germline CDR1 MGHDK, CDR2 SYGVNS. The CDR3 coding sequence is TGTGCCAGCAGTGACGGGGGAAAGGGTAGCAATCAGCCCCAGCATTTT. This translates into CASSDGGKGSNQPQHF.

This chain joins TRBV5-1 and TRBJ2-7; maybe TRBD2 (6 bases). Germline V gene data show CDR1 as SGHRS and CDR2 as YFSETQ. This CDR3 is built from 15 residues. Trimming cost V 4 bases and J 3 bases, with 17 bases left between them. This CDR3 reads CASSDPGDSNYEQYF. The CDR3 DNA is TGCGCCAGCAGCGACCCGGGAGACAGTAACTACGAGCAGTACTTC. Filled out from reference TRBV5-1 and TRBJ2-7, the complete variable domain reads KAGVTQTPRYLIKTRGQQVTLSCSPISGHRSVSWYQQTPGQGLQFLFEYFSETQRNKGNFPGRFSGRQFSNSRSEMNVSTLELGDSALYLCASSDPGDSNYEQYFGPGTRLTVT.

CDR3 coding DNA: TGTGCCAGCAGCCGGGACAGGGTTGGAAACATTCAGTACTTC. Its protein is CASSRDRVGNIQYF. V usage is TRBV19 and J usage is TRBJ2-4; TRBD1 agrees at 9 bases. Unmatched junction bases numbered 9, after V lost 9 bases and J lost 6 bases. Germline CDR1 is LNHDA and CDR2 is SQIVND (reference sequence). CDR3 length: 14 residues.

For this clone: A junction boundary mismatches the germline segment, possibly from a read error. Different DNA sequences within this sample yield the same CDR3. This chain joins TRBV5-1 and TRBJ1-6, with 7 bases matching TRBD1. The length of the CDR3 is 15 residues. CDR1 and CDR2 from the germline V gene are SGHRS and YFSETQ. CDR3 residues: CASSSGGTDASPLHF. CDR3 nucleotides: TGTGCCAGCAGCTCGGGGGGGACAGATGCATCACCCCTCCACTTT.

This clone appeared a few times. The chain is built from TRBV10-2 and TRBJ1-5; tentatively, D is TRBD1 (6 bases). This CDR3 has 14 residues. The V end lost 5 bases, the J end lost 5 bases, and 13 bases lay between the germline ends. Germline V lookup: CDR1 WSHSY, CDR2 SAAADI. CDR3 loop: CASSWQGRDQPQHF. The CDR3 DNA is TGCGCCAGCAGTTGGCAGGGGCGTGATCAGCCCCAGCATTTT.

The V gene is TRBV6-5, the J gene TRBJ1-5, with 8 bases matching TRBD1. Germline loops: CDR1 MNHEY, CDR2 SVGAGI. V was clipped by 5 bases and J by 2 bases; unmatched bases: 5. The CDR3 spans 15 residues. As DNA, the CDR3 is TGTGCCAGCAGTCCACAGGGGGTTGGCAATCAGCCCCAGCATTTT. Encoded protein: CASSPQGVGNQPQHF.

The CDR3 spells CASTLGRGETEAFF. The CDR3 DNA reads as TGTGCCAGCACTCTAGGGAGGGGAGAGACTGAAGCTTTCTTT. The V call is TRBV4-2, the J call TRBJ1-1; a weak D match, TRBD1 (5 bases). V lost 7 bases and J lost 5, with 17 bases in between. This CDR3 is built from 14 residues. Germline CDR1 and CDR2: LGHNA and YNFKEQ.

The chain has TRBV5-4 and TRBJ2-1; 10 nucleotides line up with TRBD2. The CDR3 is 14 amino acids. The germline V gene encodes CDR1 SGHNT and CDR2 YYREEE (reference sequence). V trimming: 5 bases; J trimming: 8 bases; junction bases outside the gene matches: 7. The CDR3 DNA follows: TGTGCCAGCAGATTAGCGGGGGGCCCCGATGAGCAGTTCTTC. As protein: CASRLAGGPDEQFF.

V and J are TRBV18 and TRBJ2-1; D is ambiguous. The CDR3 runs 14 residues. Trimming took off 8 bases at V and 5 bases at J, with 16 bases between the two ends. Germline V gives CDR1 KGHSH, CDR2 LQKENI. CDR3 sequence reads: CASHDSYGDNEQFF. The CDR3 DNA reads as TGTGCCAGCCACGACTCCTACGGCGACAATGAGCAGTTCTTC.

This clone was seen once. V is TRBV2 and J is TRBJ2-7, with D perhaps matching TRBD1 (5 bases). Trimming cost V 6 bases and J 4 bases, with 16 bases left between them. Germline V CDR1 and CDR2: SNHLY, FYNNEI. The CDR3 contains 14 residues. The DNA for the CDR3 is TGTGCCAGCAGCCTAGGGGCCATCCTTTACGAGCAGTACTTC. This translates into CASSLGAILYEQYF.

The V and J genes are TRBV7-2 and TRBJ1-2; D gene unclear. This CDR3 spans 13 amino acids. Trimming took off 6 bases at V and 8 bases at J, with 16 bases between the two ends. From germline, CDR1 is SGHTA and CDR2 FQGNSA. The CDR3 coding sequence is TGTGCCAGCAGTCCCCCGGGGATTGAGGGCTACACCTTC. It translates to CASSPPGIEGYTF.

This CDR3 is CASSLRSAGPQPQHF. CDR3 nucleotide sequence: TGTGCCAGCAGCTTGAGGTCGGCAGGGCCTCAGCCCCAGCATTTT. J is TRBJ1-5 and V is TRBV5-6; tentatively, D is TRBD1 (5 bases). This CDR3 comprises 15 residues. The V gene's germline CDR1 is SGHDT and CDR2 YYEEEE. The V end lost 1 base, the J end lost 6 bases, and 14 bases lay between the germline ends.

The chain combines TRBV15 with TRBJ2-3; 8 bases are shared with TRBD2. CDR3 size: 17 residues. The trim removed 0 bases at V and 5 bases at J, leaving 10 bases unmatched. From germline, CDR1 is LNHNV and CDR2 YYDKDF (reference sequence). DNA of the CDR3: TGTGCCACCAGCAGAGAATTAGCGGGGAAATTGGGAGATACGCAGTATTTT. Protein: CATSRELAGKLGDTQYF. The full variable domain, with the rest looked up from reference TRBV15 and TRBJ2-3, is DAMVIQNPRYQVTQFGKPVTLSCSQTLNHNVMYWYQQKSSQAPKLLFHYYDKDFNNEADTPDNFQSRRPNTSFCFLDIRSPGLGDTAMYLCATSRELAGKLGDTQYFGPGTRLTVL.

This clone has only one observation. This chain links TRBV6-1 with TRBJ1-4; 7 bases are a match to TRBD1. Germline CDR1 MNHNS, CDR2 SASEGT. The trim removed 8 bases at V and 1 base at J, leaving 7 bases unmatched. This CDR3 has 15 amino acids. This chain's CDR3 is CASGVYRGTNEKLFF. Here the CDR3 DNA reads TGTGCCAGCGGTGTATACAGGGGAACTAATGAAAAACTGTTTTTT.